These 20 T cell receptor beta chains were all obtained from the same sample, sequenced in a study of T-cell memory formation after mild COVID-19. In TCRdb, the 5' RACE reads were re-called with MiXCR into one record per CDR3 protein. The repertoire holds about 560,000 distinct CDR3 sequences, with 17% as singletons. Sequencing was performed on PBMCs or a T cell subset sorted from them (not recorded which). Receptors were obtained from an adult woman who had mild COVID-19 (a few samples of this study predate the infection). Cell type and time point are not known.

The gene calls are TRBV5-1 and TRBJ2-2; unclear D gene. V lost 0 bases and J lost 1, with 10 bases in between. Germline CDR1 is SGHRS and CDR2 is YFSETQ. This CDR3 is 16 amino acids long. The CDR3 nucleotides read TGCGCCAGCAGCTTGGTTTCTGGGTGGAACACCGGGGAGCTGTTTTTT. This gives the protein CASSLVSGWNTGELFF.

The gene calls are TRBV27 and TRBJ1-1; 8 bases agree with TRBD1. The CDR3 has 16 amino acids. The germline V gene has CDR1 MNHEY and CDR2 SMNVEV (reference sequence). The V and J ends lost 3 bases and 4 bases, in that order; junction bases with no gene match: 10. CDR3 region: CASSFSGGARFTEAFF. The CDR3 coding sequence is TGTGCCAGCAGTTTTTCAGGGGGCGCGCGTTTCACTGAAGCTTTCTTT.

In its sample, this clonotype was seen a few times. The chain carries TRBV7-9 and TRBJ2-7, with a possible D match to TRBD1 (6 bases). This CDR3 has 14 residues. Germline assignment: CDR1 SEHNR and CDR2 FQNEAQ (reference sequence). V was pared by 3 bases and J by 3 bases, with 12 bases between. CDR3 nucleotides: TGTGCCAGCAGCTTCGATGGCAGGGGCTACGAGCAGTACTTC. Protein: CASSFDGRGYEQYF.

This clonotype was seen ten or more times. The chain links TRBV24-1 to TRBJ2-1, with 8 bases matching TRBD1. The CDR3 totals 16 residues. V trimming: 2 bases; J trimming: 2 bases; junction bases outside the gene matches: 4. CDR1 and CDR2 from the germline V gene are KGHDR and SFDVKD. Here the CDR3 DNA reads TGTGCCACCAGTGATTATCAGGGGGCACCCTACAATGAGCAGTTCTTC. Translating it yields CATSDYQGAPYNEQFF.

The chain employs TRBV7-2 and TRBJ2-2; 14 positions agree with TRBD2. The CDR3 is made up of 16 amino acids. V was pared by 5 bases and J by 6 bases, with 5 bases of the junction left unmatched. Looked up from germline, CDR1 is SGHTA and CDR2 is FQGNSA. CDR3 amino acids: CASSQRLAGGPGELFF. For the CDR3, the DNA is TGTGCCAGCAGCCAGAGACTAGCGGGAGGGCCCGGGGAGCTGTTTTTT.

The chain joins TRBV6-6 to TRBJ1-1; D call uncertain. The CDR3 contains 13 residues. CDR1 and CDR2 from the germline V gene are MNHNY and SVGAGI (reference sequence). V was pared by 5 bases and J by 4 bases, with 11 bases between. This CDR3 reads CASSDPTPTEAFF. In DNA, the CDR3 is TGTGCCAGCAGTGACCCGACGCCCACTGAAGCTTTCTTT.

This chain uses TRBV27 with TRBJ2-7, with TRBD1 matching 9 bases. Germline CDR1 MNHEY, CDR2 SMNVEV (reference sequence). V shed 0 bases and J 3 bases; nucleotides not matched to a gene: 6. This CDR3 contains 16 residues. CDR3: CASSLSVGGQGYEQYF. In DNA form, the CDR3 reads TGTGCCAGCAGTTTATCGGTTGGGGGACAGGGCTACGAGCAGTACTTC.

This chain connects TRBV5-1 to TRBJ2-1; the D gene is possibly TRBD2 (7 bases). V was cut by 4 bases and J by 0 bases, with 17 bases left in between. The CDR3 has 17 amino acids. Germline V gives CDR1 SGHRS, CDR2 YFSETQ. CDR3 amino acids: CASSPGGHVSSYNEQFF. The CDR3 coding sequence is TGCGCCAGCAGCCCCGGGGGGCACGTTAGCTCCTACAATGAGCAGTTCTTC.

A few counts support this clonotype. The rearrangement links TRBV12-5 to TRBJ1-5; D not certain. This CDR3 contains 13 residues. The germline V gene encodes CDR1 LGHNT and CDR2 FRNRAP. V shed 6 bases and J shed 1 base, with 7 bases lying between them. CDR3 sequence (DNA): TGTGCTAGTGGCCTCGGGAGCAATCAGCCCCAGCATTTT. It specifies CASGLGSNQPQHF.

DNA of the CDR3: TGTGCCTGGAGTGCCCGACAGGGAATGAACACTGAAGCTTTCTTT. It translates to CAWSARQGMNTEAFF. The J gene is TRBJ1-1, the V gene TRBV30; TRBD1 matches 7 bases. The CDR3 runs 15 residues. CDR1 and CDR2 from the germline V gene are GTSNPN and SVGIG (reference sequence). Germline trimming cut 1 base from V and 0 bases from J; bases unmatched to any gene: 5.

This chain uses TRBV24-1 with TRBJ2-1; tentatively, D is TRBD1 or TRBD2 (5 bases each). V shed 5 bases and J shed 2 bases, with 18 bases lying between them. Germline CDR1 and CDR2: KGHDR and SFDVKD. This CDR3 is built from 17 residues. CDR3 DNA sequence: TGTGCCACCAGTGGATTCTCCGACACGGGACCCTACAATGAGCAGTTCTTC. Its translation: CATSGFSDTGPYNEQFF.

This chain links TRBV20-1 with TRBJ2-7; D is possibly TRBD2 (6 bases). Germline values: CDR1 DFQATT, CDR2 SNEGSKA (reference sequence). CDR3 length: 14 amino acids. Trimming stripped 3 bases from V and 3 bases from J, with 15 bases between. The CDR3 is CSASLSGVDYEQYF. The CDR3 DNA follows: TGCAGTGCTAGCCTATCGGGAGTTGACTACGAGCAGTACTTC.

The chain carries TRBV7-2 and TRBJ2-1; perhaps TRBD2 as D (6 bases). Trimming cost V 5 bases and J 4 bases, with 15 bases left between them. Looked up from germline, CDR1 is SGHTA and CDR2 is FQGNSA. This CDR3 has 15 amino acids. CDR3 DNA: TGTGCCAGCAGCCATAGCGGAAACCCTTACAATGAGCAGTTCTTC. Translating it yields CASSHSGNPYNEQFF.

The gene calls are TRBV27 and TRBJ2-2; TRBD1 matches 7 bases. V shed 6 bases and J 0 bases; nucleotides not matched to a gene: 13. Looked up from germline, CDR1 is MNHEY and CDR2 is SMNVEV (reference sequence). The CDR3 length is 18 residues. For the CDR3, the DNA is TGTGCCAGCAGGGGACAGCACTATTCCCCTCCGAACACCGGGGAGCTGTTTTTT. It yields the protein CASRGQHYSPPNTGELFF.

The chain links TRBV7-8 to TRBJ2-3; TRBD2 aligns across 9 bases. The ends lost 1 base at V and 1 base at J; junction bases unmatched: 6. Germline V CDR1 and CDR2: SGHVS, FQNEAQ. The CDR3 contains 17 residues. In DNA form, the CDR3 reads TGTGCCAGCAGCTTAGATCTGACTAGCGGCCGCACAGATACGCAGTATTTT. Residues: CASSLDLTSGRTDTQYF.

J is TRBJ1-5 and V is TRBV29-1, with 9 bases fitting TRBD1. Per germline, CDR1 SQVTM and CDR2 ANQGSEA. The CDR3 covers 14 residues. The trim removed 6 bases at V and 3 bases at J, leaving 6 bases unmatched. In DNA, the CDR3 is TGCAGCGTAGTCACAGGGGGCTCCAATCAGCCCCAGCATTTT. This sequence encodes CSVVTGGSNQPQHF.

This clonotype was seen more than once but under ten times. This sequence joins TRBV27 and TRBJ1-4; possible D gene TRBD1, 5 bases. Trimming removed 5 bases at V and 0 bases at J, with 13 bases between. This CDR3 contains 16 residues. Germline CDR1 and CDR2: MNHEY and SMNVEV (reference sequence). CDR3 residues: CASSRQGQATNEKLFF. In nucleotides, the CDR3 is TGTGCCAGCAGTCGTCAGGGCCAGGCAACTAATGAAAAACTGTTTTTT.

The chain recombines TRBV6-2 or TRBV6-3 with TRBJ2-1; 14 nucleotides match TRBD2. Germline trimming cut 5 bases from V and 7 bases from J; bases unmatched to any gene: 4. Germline lookup yields CDR1 MNHEY and CDR2 SVGEGT. The CDR3 has 15 amino acids. The CDR3 region is CASSRLAGGSNEQFF. The CDR3, as DNA: TGTGCCAGCAGTAGACTAGCGGGAGGGTCAAATGAGCAGTTCTTC.

The chain joins TRBV5-6 to TRBJ2-3, with 14 positions matching TRBD2. The CDR3 runs to 17 residues. V shed 4 bases and J 4 bases; nucleotides not matched to a gene: 8. Germline values: CDR1 SGHDT, CDR2 YYEEEE. CDR3 amino acids: CASSPGLAGGAADTQYF. CDR3 DNA sequence: TGTGCCAGCAGCCCAGGACTAGCGGGGGGTGCGGCAGATACGCAGTATTTT.

This clonotype turned up a few times. J is TRBJ2-2 and V is TRBV7-8, with TRBD2 as a possible D gene (6 bases). This CDR3 spans 17 amino acids. The ends were cut back, 1 base at V and 3 bases at J, with 15 bases in the middle. Germline CDR1 reads SGHVS; CDR2 reads FQNEAQ. The CDR3 region is CASSLVGGAGHTGELFF. The CDR3 bases are TGTGCCAGCAGCTTAGTGGGAGGTGCGGGACACACCGGGGAGCTGTTTTTT.